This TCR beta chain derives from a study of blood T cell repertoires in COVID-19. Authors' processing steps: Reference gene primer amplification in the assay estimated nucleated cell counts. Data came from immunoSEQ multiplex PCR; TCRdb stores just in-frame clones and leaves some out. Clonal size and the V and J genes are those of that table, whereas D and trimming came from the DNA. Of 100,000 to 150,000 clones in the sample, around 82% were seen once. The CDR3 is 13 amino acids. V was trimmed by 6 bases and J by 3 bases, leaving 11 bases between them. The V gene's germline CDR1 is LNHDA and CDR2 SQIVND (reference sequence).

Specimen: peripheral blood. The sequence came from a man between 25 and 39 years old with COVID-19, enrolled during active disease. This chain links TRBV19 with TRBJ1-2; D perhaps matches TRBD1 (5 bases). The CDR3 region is CASSMTEYYGYTF. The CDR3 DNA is TGTGCCAGTAGCATGACAGAGTACTATGGCTACACCTTC. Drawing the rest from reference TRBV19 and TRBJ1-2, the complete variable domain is DGGITQSPKYLFRKEGQNVTLSCEQNLNHDAMYWYRQDPGQGLRLIYYSQIVNDFQKGDIAEGYSVSREKKESFPLTVTSAQKNPTAFYLCASSMTEYYGYTFGSGTRLTVV.